This T cell receptor (delta chain) was identified in a study of gamma-delta T cells after stem cell transplantation. By share, this clone ranks as medium-sized. The trim removed 3 bases at V and 0 bases at J, leaving 8 bases unmatched. Germline CDR1 is GEAIGNYY and CDR2 is EKD. The CDR3 extends over 17 amino acids. TCRdb used CATT to re-call clones from the RT-PCR reads. The repertoire holds fewer than 3,000 delta-chain clones, with about 2.5% as singletons. The source material was gamma-delta T cells. The V and J genes are TRDV2 and TRDJ1; the match to TRDD3 covers 11 bases. The TCR was taken from a human donor. It is not recorded whose cells these are; they may come from a transplant donor. The CDR3 coding sequence is TGTGCCTGTGACCACGTACTGGGGGATAGTTACACCGATAAACTCATCTTT. Translating it yields CACDHVLGDSYTDKLIF.